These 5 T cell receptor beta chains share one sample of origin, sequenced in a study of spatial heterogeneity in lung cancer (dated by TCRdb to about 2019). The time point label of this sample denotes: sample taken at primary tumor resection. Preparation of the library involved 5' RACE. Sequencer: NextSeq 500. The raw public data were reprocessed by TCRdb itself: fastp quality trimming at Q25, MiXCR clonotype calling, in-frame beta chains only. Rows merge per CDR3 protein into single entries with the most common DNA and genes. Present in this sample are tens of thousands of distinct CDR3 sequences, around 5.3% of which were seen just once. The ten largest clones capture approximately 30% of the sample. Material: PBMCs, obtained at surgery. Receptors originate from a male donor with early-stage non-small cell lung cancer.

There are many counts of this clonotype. The CDR3 bases are TGTGCCAGCAGTTATACCGTCCGGGGACTAGCGGGAGGTAGCTCCTACAATGAGCAGTTCTTC. Amino acids: CASSYTVRGLAGGSSYNEQFF. The chain recombines TRBV28 with TRBJ2-1; 15 bases are shared with TRBD2. Per germline, CDR1 MDHEN and CDR2 SYDVKM. The CDR3 runs to 21 residues. Trimming at V came to 4 bases and at J to 0 bases, leaving 13 bases not matched to a gene. The full variable domain, completed using reference TRBV28 and TRBJ2-1, is DVKVTQSSRYLVKRTGEKVFLECVQDMDHENMFWYRQDPGLGLRLIYFSYDVKMKEKGDIPEGYSVSREKKERFSLILESASTNQTSMYLCASSYTVRGLAGGSSYNEQFFGPGTRLTVL.

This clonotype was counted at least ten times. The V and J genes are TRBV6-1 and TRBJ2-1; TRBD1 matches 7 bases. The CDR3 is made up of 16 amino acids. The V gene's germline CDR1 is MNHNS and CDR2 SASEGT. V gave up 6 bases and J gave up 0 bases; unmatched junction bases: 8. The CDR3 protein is CASRPPTGTSYNEQFF. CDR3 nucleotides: TGTGCCAGCAGACCTCCGACAGGGACCTCCTACAATGAGCAGTTCTTC.

CDR3 sequence (DNA): TGTGCCAGCAGCTTAGGGGTAGCGGGGAGCGGCACAGATACGCAGTATTTT. This sequence encodes CASSLGVAGSGTDTQYF. The gene calls are TRBV11-2 and TRBJ2-3; the match to TRBD2 covers 8 bases. The ends lost 1 base at V and 1 base at J; junction bases unmatched: 7. The CDR3 is made up of 17 amino acids. Germline loops: CDR1 SGHAT, CDR2 FQNNGV.

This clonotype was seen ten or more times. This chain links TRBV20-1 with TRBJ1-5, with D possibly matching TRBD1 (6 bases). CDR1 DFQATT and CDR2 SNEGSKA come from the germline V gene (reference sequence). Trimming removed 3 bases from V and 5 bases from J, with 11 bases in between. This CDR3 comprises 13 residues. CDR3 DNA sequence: TGCAGTGCTAGCTTACAGGGATATCAGCCCCAGCATTTT. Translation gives CSASLQGYQPQHF.

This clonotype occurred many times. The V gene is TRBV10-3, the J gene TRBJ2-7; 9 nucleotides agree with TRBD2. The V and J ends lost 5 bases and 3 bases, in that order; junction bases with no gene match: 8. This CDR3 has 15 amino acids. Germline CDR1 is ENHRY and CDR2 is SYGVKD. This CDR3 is CAISRLAGQIYEQYF. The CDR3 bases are TGTGCCATCAGTCGGCTAGCGGGACAGATCTACGAGCAGTACTTC.